A single sample gave rise to the 2 T cell receptor beta chains below, sequenced in a study of blood T cell repertoires in COVID-19. TCRdb keeps only in-frame clones here, not all; method: immunoSEQ multiplex PCR. The profile shows about 51,000 clones, about nine tenths of them singletons. Sequencing was done on a sample of peripheral blood. The origin of the receptors is a man aged 50 or older with active COVID-19.

The CDR3 DNA is TGTGCCAGTAGTCCCACAGGGGGGGACTATGGCTACACCTTC. This translates into CASSPTGGDYGYTF. This chain joins TRBV19 and TRBJ1-2; TRBD1 matches at 8 bases. Germline V CDR1 and CDR2: LNHDA, SQIVND (reference sequence). CDR3 length equals 14 residues. Trimming cost V 5 bases and J 3 bases; bases outside gene matches: 5.

The V and J genes are TRBV11-2 and TRBJ2-7, with TRBD1 as a possible D gene (6 bases). This CDR3 contains 14 residues. The germline V gene has CDR1 SGHAT and CDR2 FQNNGV. Trimming removed 4 bases at V and 5 bases at J, with 15 bases between. The CDR3 protein is CASSYNRVSDEQYF. Written as DNA, the CDR3 is TGTGCCAGCAGCTATAACAGGGTATCAGACGAGCAGTACTTC. The complete variable domain, with remaining parts taken from reference TRBV11-2 and TRBJ2-7, reads EAGVAQSPRYKIIEKRQSVAFWCNPISGHATLYWYQQILGQGPKLLIQFQNNGVVDDSQLPKDRFSAERLKGVDSTLKIQPAKLEDSAVYLCASSYNRVSDEQYFGPGTRLTVT.